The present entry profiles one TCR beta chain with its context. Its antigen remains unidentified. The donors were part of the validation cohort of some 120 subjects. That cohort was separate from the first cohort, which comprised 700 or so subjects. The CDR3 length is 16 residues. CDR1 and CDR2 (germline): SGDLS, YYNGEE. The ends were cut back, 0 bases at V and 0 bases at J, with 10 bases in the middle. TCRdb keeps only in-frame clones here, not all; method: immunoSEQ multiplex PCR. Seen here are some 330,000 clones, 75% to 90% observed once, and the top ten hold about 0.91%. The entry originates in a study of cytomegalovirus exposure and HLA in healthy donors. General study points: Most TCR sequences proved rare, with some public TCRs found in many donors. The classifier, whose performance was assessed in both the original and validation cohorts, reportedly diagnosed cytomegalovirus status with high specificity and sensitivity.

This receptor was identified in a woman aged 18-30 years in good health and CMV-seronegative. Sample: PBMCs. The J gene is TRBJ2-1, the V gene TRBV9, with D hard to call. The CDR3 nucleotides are TGTGCCAGCAGCGTAGAATGGCTCAGCTCCTACAATGAGCAGTTCTTC. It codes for CASSVEWLSSYNEQFF.